Listed below are T cell receptor beta chains from one sample, sequenced in a study of blood T cell repertoires in COVID-19. Sequenced by immunoSEQ multiplex PCR; TCRdb stores in-frame clones only, minus some. The sample yields about 16,000 clones, 89% seen once. Material: peripheral blood. Receptors originate from a man aged 80 or over with acute or convalescent COVID-19. Each CDR3 is given with its conserved first and last residue. A D gene is named only where the DNA matches it firmly. A row's size may be missing; if present it is once, few, many or a size class.

d_call | j_call | clone_size | cdr3_length | v_call | cdr3_aa | cdr3_nt
. | TRBJ1-3 | hyperexpanded | 14 | TRBV19 | CASSPKGYGNTIYF | TGTGCCAGTAGTCCGAAGGGGTACGGAAACACCATATATTTT
TRBD2 | TRBJ2-1 | . | 15 | TRBV27 | CASSFGSGRGYEQFF | TGTGCCAGCAGTTTTGGAAGCGGGAGAGGTTATGAGCAGTTCTTC
. | TRBJ2-2 | once | 17 | TRBV3-1/TRBV3-2 | CASSQDWTAANTGELFF | TGTGCCAGCAGCCAAGATTGGACAGCGGCCAACACCGGGGAGCTGTTTTTT
. | TRBJ2-2 | . | 16 | TRBV19 | CASNPREGGGTGELFF | TGTGCCAGCAATCCTAGAGAGGGAGGAGGCACCGGGGAGCTGTTTTTT
. | TRBJ1-1 | once | 14 | TRBV23-1 | CASAMNRVSTEAFF | TGCGCCAGCGCTATGAACAGGGTGAGCACTGAAGCTTTCTTT
TRBD2 | TRBJ2-7 | . | 13 | TRBV5-1 | CASSLSSGIEQYF | TGCGCCAGCAGCCTCAGCAGCGGGATCGAGCAGTACTTC
. | TRBJ2-7 | . | 12 | TRBV5-1 | CASSLSGYEQYF | TGCGCCAGCAGCTTGTCCGGCTACGAGCAGTACTTC
. | TRBJ2-2 | . | 14 | TRBV7-9 | CASSLAPNTGELFF | TGTGCCAGCAGCTTAGCCCCTAACACCGGGGAGCTGTTTTTT
TRBD2 | TRBJ2-7 | . | 14 | TRBV6-5 | CASINSGTYYEQYF | TGTGCCAGCATTAACAGCGGGACCTACTACGAGCAGTACTTC
TRBD1 | TRBJ1-5 | . | 16 | TRBV19 | CASSIFRQGFNQPQHF | TGTGCCAGTAGTATTTTCCGACAGGGCTTCAATCAGCCCCAGCATTTT
. | TRBJ1-1 | . | 14 | TRBV2 | CASSVEQKPQRAFF | TGTGCCAGCAGTGTCGAACAGAAGCCACAGAGAGCTTTCTTT
. | TRBJ1-2 | . | 13 | TRBV5-1 | CASTPGSNYGYTF | TGCGCCAGCACGCCGGGGTCTAACTATGGCTACACCTTC
. | TRBJ2-7 | . | 12 | TRBV12-3/TRBV12-4 | CASSLGSYEQYF | TGTGCCAGCAGTCTGGGGAGCTACGAGCAGTACTTC
TRBD1 | TRBJ1-1 | . | 16 | TRBV19 | CASSIGGTGQSTEAFF | TGTGCCAGTAGTATAGGCGGGACAGGGCAAAGCACTGAAGCTTTCTTT
. | TRBJ2-1 | . | 13 | TRBV19 | CASSETSYNEQFF | TGTGCCAGTAGCGAGACTTCATACAATGAGCAGTTCTTC
TRBD1 | TRBJ2-3 | . | 15 | TRBV7-9 | CASSLATGFTDTQYF | TGTGCCAGCAGCTTAGCGACAGGGTTTACAGATACGCAGTATTTT
. | TRBJ1-4 | . | 14 | TRBV29-1 | CSVLATATNEKLFF | TGCAGCGTTCTGGCAACCGCAACTAATGAAAAACTGTTTTTT
. | TRBJ1-3 | few | 16 | TRBV30 | CAWTARQSISGNTIYF | TGTGCCTGGACTGCCCGACAGAGCATCTCTGGAAACACCATATATTTT
. | TRBJ1-4 | . | 13 | TRBV18 | CASSSDRNEKLFF | TGTGCCAGCTCTTCCGACAGGAATGAAAAACTGTTTTTT
TRBD2 | TRBJ2-3 | . | 17 | TRBV5-4 | CASSLAGVGRATDTQYF | TGTGCCAGCAGCTTGGCCGGCGTAGGGAGGGCCACAGATACGCAGTATTTT
TRBD2 | TRBJ2-1 | . | 17 | TRBV7-3 | CASSLTPLASGREEQFF | TGTGCCAGCAGCTTAACCCCGCTGGCTAGCGGGAGGGAAGAGCAGTTCTTC
. | TRBJ1-4 | once | 16 | TRBV5-1 | CASSLAEGADNEKLFF | TGCGCCAGCAGCTTGGCCGAAGGGGCGGATAATGAAAAACTGTTTTTT
TRBD1 | TRBJ1-4 | few | 14 | TRBV2 | CASLQGGTNEKLFF | TGTGCCAGCTTACAAGGGGGCACTAATGAAAAACTGTTTTTT
. | TRBJ1-1 | . | 16 | TRBV5-6 | CASSLRMGRLNTEAFF | TGTGCCAGCAGCCTCCGGATGGGGAGGTTGAACACTGAAGCTTTCTTT
TRBD1 | TRBJ1-2 | . | 16 | TRBV9 | CASSAPWGQGAKGYTF | TGTGCCAGCAGCGCGCCCTGGGGACAGGGGGCGAAAGGCTACACCTTC
. | TRBJ1-5 | . | 13 | TRBV5-1 | CASSLAEGQPQHF | TGCGCCAGCAGCTTGGCGGAGGGTCAGCCCCAGCATTTT
TRBD2 | TRBJ2-7 | medium-sized | 14 | TRBV5-4 | CASSLGTSGYEQYF | TGTGCCAGCAGCTTGGGGACTAGCGGGTACGAGCAGTACTTC
. | TRBJ1-2 | few | 15 | TRBV5-1 | CASSLGGFSNYGYTF | TGCGCCAGCAGCTTGGGAGGCTTTTCTAACTATGGCTACACCTTC
TRBD2 | TRBJ2-1 | . | 14 | TRBV2 | CASRSRELLNEQFF | TGTGCCAGCAGATCGCGGGAGCTATTAAATGAGCAGTTCTTC
. | TRBJ1-2 | once | 14 | TRBV6-5 | CASRGLTGGYGYTF | TGTGCCAGCAGGGGACTTACGGGGGGCTATGGCTACACCTTC
. | TRBJ1-3 | once | 13 | TRBV2 | CASSEEGLGTIYF | TGTGCCAGCAGTGAAGAGGGGCTGGGCACCATATATTTT
. | TRBJ1-1 | once | 12 | TRBV5-8 | CATRYRERYAFF | TGTGCCACAAGGTACAGGGAACGGTACGCTTTCTTT
. | TRBJ1-2 | . | 13 | TRBV10-2 | CASSPTDNYGYTF | TGCGCCAGCAGTCCGACAGACAACTATGGCTACACCTTC
TRBD2 | TRBJ2-7 | . | 15 | TRBV11-2 | CASSFLAGGSYEQYF | TGTGCCAGCAGTTTTCTAGCGGGAGGCTCCTACGAGCAGTACTTC
. | TRBJ1-5 | . | 19 | TRBV6-1 | CASSGMGRGNGRGNQPQHF | TGTGCCAGCAGTGGGATGGGCAGGGGTAACGGTCGTGGCAATCAGCCCCAGCATTTT
. | TRBJ2-7 | . | 15 | TRBV28 | CASSSLQLAGDEQYF | TGTGCCAGCAGTTCCCTCCAGCTCGCCGGAGACGAGCAGTACTTC
TRBD1 | TRBJ1-2 | . | 15 | TRBV27 | CASSGQQGAGYGYTF | TGTGCCAGCAGTGGCCAACAGGGGGCTGGGTATGGCTACACCTTC
TRBD1 | TRBJ1-2 | once | 15 | TRBV28 | CASSSYGQGGSGYTF | TGTGCCAGCAGTTCCTACGGACAGGGCGGTAGTGGCTACACCTTC
. | TRBJ1-3 | . | 18 | TRBV18 | CASSPPMGQGSSGNTIYF | TGTGCCAGCTCACCACCAATGGGCCAGGGGTCTTCGGGAAACACCATATATTTT
. | TRBJ1-5 | once | 14 | TRBV28 | CASSNRFYNQPQHF | TGTGCCAGCAGTAACAGATTTTACAATCAGCCCCAGCATTTT
TRBD2 | TRBJ2-3 | once | 14 | TRBV24-1 | CATSRSGSADTQYF | TGTGCCACCAGTAGGAGCGGGAGTGCAGATACGCAGTATTTT
. | TRBJ2-1 | once | 12 | TRBV4-1 | CASSRPSQEQFF | TGCGCCAGCAGCCGCCCTAGCCAAGAGCAGTTCTTC
. | TRBJ2-2 | . | 14 | TRBV5-4 | CASSLEEATGELFF | TGTGCCAGCAGCTTGGAGGAGGCCACCGGGGAGCTGTTTTTT
TRBD1 | TRBJ1-1 | . | 14 | TRBV25-1 | CASRGQGPNTEAFF | TGTGCCAGCAGGGGACAGGGGCCGAACACTGAAGCTTTCTTT
TRBD1 | TRBJ2-3 | . | 13 | TRBV12-3/TRBV12-4 | CASRIQGADTQYF | TGTGCCAGCAGAATTCAGGGGGCAGATACGCAGTATTTT
. | TRBJ1-1 | . | 13 | TRBV29-1 | CSVDWGLGTEAFF | TGCAGCGTTGACTGGGGCCTTGGCACTGAAGCTTTCTTT
. | TRBJ1-4 | . | 14 | TRBV19 | CASGSVGTNEKLFF | TGTGCCAGTGGGTCGGTCGGGACTAATGAAAAACTGTTTTTT
TRBD1 | TRBJ1-1 | . | 14 | TRBV12-5 | CASGLDRENTEAFF | TGTGCTAGTGGCTTAGACAGGGAAAACACTGAAGCTTTCTTT
. | TRBJ1-2 | . | 11 | TRBV3-1/TRBV3-2 | CAGEETYGYTF | TGTGCCGGAGAGGAGACCTATGGCTACACCTTC
TRBD2 | TRBJ2-3 | . | 17 | TRBV27 | CASSLVGAGGNTDTQYF | TGTGCCAGCAGTTTGGTGGGAGCGGGGGGGAACACAGATACGCAGTATTTT
TRBD1 | TRBJ1-5 | once | 15 | TRBV18 | CASSPGTGGDQPQHF | TGTGCCAGCTCACCTGGGACAGGGGGGGATCAGCCCCAGCATTTT
TRBD2 | TRBJ2-7 | . | 16 | TRBV10-3 | CAISDTRGTSSYEQYF | TGTGCCATCAGTGACACCCGCGGGACTAGCAGCTACGAGCAGTACTTC
. | TRBJ1-4 | few | 13 | TRBV7-8 | CASSLVAGGELFF | TGTGCCAGCAGCTTAGTAGCTGGCGGGGAACTGTTTTTT
. | TRBJ1-2 | . | 14 | TRBV19 | CAVKEAGIHYGYTF | TGTGCAGTAAAGGAGGCCGGGATCCACTATGGCTACACCTTC
TRBD1 | TRBJ1-3 | . | 16 | TRBV7-8 | CASSLGPGGSGNTIYF | TGTGCCAGCAGCTTGGGGCCAGGGGGATCTGGAAACACCATATATTTT